These T cell receptor beta chains were read from a single sample in a study of PD-L1 blockade in urothelial cancer. The method was immunoSEQ multiplex PCR; TCRdb's version includes in-frame clones alone and lacks a portion of them. The sample holds around 20,000 clones; around 90% are singletons and the top ten take around 3.4%. The sequences come from PBMCs, collected around atezolizumab (anti-PD-L1) treatment. These receptors came from a man between 45 and 60 years old with urothelial cancer. Each CDR3 is given with its conserved first and last residue. The D gene is left open where the match is weak. Expanded clones get a size class; other rows say once, few or many, or leave the size out.

clone_size	d_call	v_call	cdr3_length	j_call	cdr3_nt	cdr3_aa
.	.	TRBV30	10	TRBJ2-3	TGTGCCTGGAGCCAGGCTGGGCAGTATTTT	CAWSQAGQYF
.	.	TRBV7-9	15	TRBJ2-1	TGTGCCAGCAGCTTATCCGGTGTACGGGGCAATGAGCAGTTCTTC	CASSLSGVRGNEQFF
once	.	TRBV10-1	15	TRBJ2-1	TGCGCCAGCAGTGAGTCCGTCGGGGCCTACAATGAGCAGTTCTTC	CASSESVGAYNEQFF
.	.	TRBV6-6	16	TRBJ2-3	TGTGCCAGCAGTTTGAGGTCAGGGACTGGCACAGATACGCAGTATTTT	CASSLRSGTGTDTQYF
.	.	TRBV11-2	14	TRBJ2-6	TGTGCCAGCGACTGGGTCTCTGGGGCCAACGTCCTGACTTTC	CASDWVSGANVLTF
.	TRBD1	TRBV9	13	TRBJ1-2	TGTGCCAGCAGCCCAGGGACAGACTATGGCTACACCTTC	CASSPGTDYGYTF
few	.	TRBV30	15	TRBJ2-1	TGTGCCTGGAGTTTCTTTTGGAGCTCCTACAATGAGCAGTTCTTC	CAWSFFWSSYNEQFF
.	TRBD1	TRBV28	14	TRBJ1-2	TGTGCCAGCAGTGCCACAGGGGGCAGCTATGGCTACACCTTC	CASSATGGSYGYTF
.	.	TRBV5-4	16	TRBJ2-5	TGTGCCAGCAGCGACGATCTGGTAGCGAGTCAAGAGACCCAGTACTTC	CASSDDLVASQETQYF
.	.	TRBV7-6	18	TRBJ2-1	TGTGCCAGCAGCTTTCCTAGCGCACCACAGAGCTCCTACAATGAGCAGTTCTTC	CASSFPSAPQSSYNEQFF
.	TRBD1	TRBV6-5	15	TRBJ1-5	TGTGCCAGCAGCCCCGACAGGGGGAGCAATCAGCCCCAGCATTTT	CASSPDRGSNQPQHF
.	.	TRBV28	13	TRBJ1-2	TGTGCCAGCAGGTCTACAGGACACTATGGCTACACCTTC	CASRSTGHYGYTF
.	TRBD2	TRBV6-1	20	TRBJ2-5	TGTGCCAGCAGTGCCCCTAGTACCGGGACTAGCGGGAGGGGAGGAGAGACCCAGTACTTC	CASSAPSTGTSGRGGETQYF
.	TRBD2	TRBV4-1	17	TRBJ2-1	TGCGCCAGCAGCCAAGGGGGGACTAGCGGGAGGCGCAATGAGCAGTTCTTC	CASSQGGTSGRRNEQFF
.	TRBD1	TRBV10-2	18	TRBJ1-1	TGCGCCAGCAGTGAGTCCCCCTATGATCCAGGGGGGATGTCTGAAGCTTTCTTT	CASSESPYDPGGMSEAFF
.	.	TRBV30	13	TRBJ1-1	TGTGCCTGGAGGGAGATTGTGAACACTGAAGCTTTCTTT	CAWREIVNTEAFF
.	.	TRBV4-1	16	TRBJ2-1	TGCGCCAGCAGCCCCCCGGACTCTAAGTCCTACAATGAGCAGTTCTTC	CASSPPDSKSYNEQFF
.	.	TRBV19	13	TRBJ2-3	TGTGCCAGTAGGCCGACAGACACAGATACGCAGTATTTT	CASRPTDTDTQYF
.	TRBD2	TRBV7-2	18	TRBJ2-1	TGTGCCAGCAGCTCTCAACAGCGAAGCGGGGCCCAATACAATGAGCAGTTCTTC	CASSSQQRSGAQYNEQFF
.	TRBD1	TRBV10-3	15	TRBJ1-2	TGTGCCAACTGGGGGGACAGGGGGCTGGACTATGGCTACACCTTC	CANWGDRGLDYGYTF
.	.	TRBV4-3	15	TRBJ2-3	TGCGCCAGCAGTCTGATGGGGAGCGGCACAGATACGCAGTATTTT	CASSLMGSGTDTQYF
.	.	TRBV5-1	14	TRBJ2-7	TGCGCCAGCAGCTTGTCCGGGGGGCCTTACGAGCAGTACTTC	CASSLSGGPYEQYF
.	TRBD1	TRBV19	18	TRBJ2-1	TGTGCCAGTAGTATGCTCCCTTTACAGGGGAGAGGTTACAATGAGCAGTTCTTC	CASSMLPLQGRGYNEQFF
.	.	TRBV7-9	16	TRBJ2-7	TGTGCCAGCAGCTTAGTAGGTCAGGGGATTAACTACGAGCAGTACTTC	CASSLVGQGINYEQYF
.	.	TRBV4-3	18	TRBJ2-7	TGCGCCAGCAGCCAACAGAAGGCCACATGGGGCTCTCTTGGCGAGCAGTACTTC	CASSQQKATWGSLGEQYF
once	TRBD1	TRBV29-1	13	TRBJ2-5	TGCAGCGTGGGACAGGCCTTCCAAGAGACCCAGTACTTC	CSVGQAFQETQYF
.	.	TRBV29-1	18	TRBJ1-5	TGCAGCGTTGAAAACGGGTGGCGACAAGCGGATAGCAATCAGCCCCAGCATTTT	CSVENGWRQADSNQPQHF
once	.	TRBV5-8	13	TRBJ1-1	TGTGCCACGGGGGAATGGGGGAACACTGAAGCTTTCTTT	CATGEWGNTEAFF
.	TRBD2	TRBV5-8	15	TRBJ2-1	TGTGCCAGCAGTTTGCTGACTAGCGGAATGCAAAACGGGTTCTTC	CASSLLTSGMQNGFF
.	.	TRBV9	14	TRBJ1-5	TGTGCCAGCAGCGTAGGGGGGGGCAATCAGCCCCAGCATTTT	CASSVGGGNQPQHF
.	.	TRBV5-3	16	TRBJ2-7	TGTGCCAGAAGCTTGGCGCGGAGGTATGATCAACGCGAGCAGTACTTC	CARSLARRYDQREQYF
.	TRBD2	TRBV7-6	16	TRBJ2-7	TGTGCCAGCAGCCCCGAGCTAGCGGGGGCCTCCTACGAGCAGTACTTC	CASSPELAGASYEQYF
.	.	TRBV2	13	TRBJ1-6	TGTGCCAGCAGTGGGTACAGAGATTCACCCCTCCACTTT	CASSGYRDSPLHF
once	TRBD2	TRBV18	16	TRBJ2-1	TGTGCCAGCTCACCAATAGCGGGAGCAGACTTCAATGAGCAGTTCTTC	CASSPIAGADFNEQFF
.	.	TRBV14	13	TRBJ1-1	TGTGCCAGCAGCCAACTCCAGGGCACTGAAGCTTTCTTT	CASSQLQGTEAFF
.	TRBD2	TRBV28	17	TRBJ2-3	TGTGCCAGCAGCCCCCCGGGACTAGCGGGGGCGGGCATCACGCAGTATTTT	CASSPPGLAGAGITQYF
.	.	TRBV11-2	14	TRBJ2-7	TGTGCCAGCAGCTTACTGGGGCGCTCCTACGAGCAGTACTTC	CASSLLGRSYEQYF
.	.	TRBV6-5	13	TRBJ2-7	TGTGCCAGCAGACTAGCTTCAGGGGGTGAGCAGTACTTC	CASRLASGGEQYF
.	TRBD1	TRBV19	16	TRBJ2-3	TGTGCCAGTAGTATAGATTACAGGGGGAGCACAGATACGCAGTATTTT	CASSIDYRGSTDTQYF
.	.	TRBV4-1	16	TRBJ1-5	TGCGCCAGCACCCCAGGAAGGGGTGTCGGAAATCAGCCCCAGCATTTT	CASTPGRGVGNQPQHF
.	TRBD2	TRBV6-6	16	TRBJ2-3	TGTGCCACCCAACGGGGTACTAGCGCCCAAACAGATACGCAGTATTTT	CATQRGTSAQTDTQYF
.	TRBD1	TRBV19	13	TRBJ1-2	TGTGCCAGTTCGACCTTGGACAGGGACGGCTACACCTTC	CASSTLDRDGYTF
.	.	TRBV19	15	TRBJ2-1	TGTGCCAGTAGTAAAGAAAACAGGGTTTACAATGAGCAGTTCTTC	CASSKENRVYNEQFF
few	TRBD1	TRBV30	16	TRBJ2-4	TGTGCCTGGAGTCCCGGGACAGGGGGCGCCAAAAACATTCAGTACTTC	CAWSPGTGGAKNIQYF
few	TRBD1	TRBV7-2	17	TRBJ2-2	TGTGCCAGCAGCGCCAACCGACAGGGGCGAAACACCGGGGAGCTGTTTTTT	CASSANRQGRNTGELFF
once	.	TRBV7-2	17	TRBJ2-5	TGTGCCAGCAGCTTACCTGAAGGGGACTGGGGGAGGGAGACCCAGTACTTC	CASSLPEGDWGRETQYF